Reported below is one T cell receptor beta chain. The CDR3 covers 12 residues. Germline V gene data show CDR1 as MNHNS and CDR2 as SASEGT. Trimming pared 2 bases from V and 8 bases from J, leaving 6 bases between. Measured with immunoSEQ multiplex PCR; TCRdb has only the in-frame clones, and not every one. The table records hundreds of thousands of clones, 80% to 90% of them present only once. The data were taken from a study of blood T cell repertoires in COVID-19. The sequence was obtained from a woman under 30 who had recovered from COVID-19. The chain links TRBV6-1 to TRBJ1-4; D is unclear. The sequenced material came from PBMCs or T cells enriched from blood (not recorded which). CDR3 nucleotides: TGTGCCAGCAGTGAATACGGGGAAAAACTGTTTTTT. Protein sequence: CASSEYGEKLFF.